In its sample, the clone carrying this T cell receptor beta chain was seen a few times. Its antigen is not identified. The sample belongs to a study of T-cell memory formation after mild COVID-19. For the study at large: TCR clustering was largely donor specific.

The CDR3 contains 16 residues. From germline, CDR1 is SGDLS and CDR2 YYNGEE. V lost 4 bases to trimming and J lost 5 bases; unmatched junction nucleotides: 9. Points from the study as a whole: Proof of SARS-CoV-2 specificity was absent for the second-wave clones that crested on day 37. Cross-reactive memory apparently joined, as some responding clones appeared in pre-infection memory.

TCR alpha and TCR beta cDNA libraries carrying sample barcodes and UMIs came from 5'RACE with constant-segment primers. TCRdb processed the 5' RACE reads anew with MiXCR; each CDR3 protein has one entry. The table has a few hundred thousand distinct CDR3 sequences, roughly 27% seen once. This receptor was obtained from an adult woman who had mild COVID-19 (a few samples of this study predate the infection). Cell type and time point are not known. The specimen sequenced was PBMCs or a T cell subset sorted from them (not recorded which). This chain connects TRBV9 to TRBJ2-7; 13 bases map to TRBD2. CDR3 in amino acids: CASSPGLAGPLNEQYF. DNA for the CDR3: TGTGCCAGCAGCCCGGGACTAGCGGGGCCTCTCAACGAGCAGTACTTC.